Sequencing of this T cell receptor beta chain was carried out in a study of spatial heterogeneity in lung cancer. Study-wide background: Alpha-chain sequences were consistently detected in smaller numbers than beta-chain sequences. General study findings and limits: Counts of expanded alpha and beta TCRs within tumors tracked the tumor nonsynonymous mutation count.

From germline, CDR1 is MNHEY and CDR2 SMNVEV (reference sequence). The CDR3 extends over 14 amino acids. Trimming at V came to 7 bases and at J to 7 bases, leaving 9 bases not matched to a gene. Each TCR cDNA molecule carried a unique molecular identifier. Using its own MiXCR run on the 5' RACE reads, TCRdb lists one record per CDR3 protein. The sample consists of about 14,000 distinct CDR3 sequences, roughly 5.6% of them appearing once. Time point denoted: sample taken at primary tumor resection. The 65 or so donors had untreated early-stage non-small cell lung cancer. This clonotype is deemed medium-sized (0.01 to 0.1%). Its antigen is not identified. A library prepared for alpha chains yielded this beta chain as an off-target read; its size is of little meaning.

The sequences come from lung tumor tissue, collected at surgery. This chain connects TRBV27 to TRBJ2-1, with 8 bases matching TRBD2. The TCR was taken from a female donor with early-stage non-small cell lung cancer. Here the CDR3 reads CASINGGAGNEQFF. Written as DNA, the CDR3 is TGTGCCAGCATCAACGGGGGGGCTGGGAATGAGCAGTTCTTC.